This passage covers 27 T cell receptor beta chains from one sample sequenced in a study of identical twins. TCRdb independently ran MiXCR on the 5' RACE reads; one entry per CDR3 protein. The sample holds hundreds of thousands of distinct CDR3 sequences, 15% to 20% seen once. These records were also assigned to another study, of T cells expressing NK-cell markers.

Sequenced sample: PBMCs. The receptor set was obtained from a woman in her late teens or twenties in good health.

The V gene is TRBV20-1, the J gene TRBJ2-1; TRBD2 matches at 12 bases. Trimming cost V 3 bases and J 10 bases; bases outside gene matches: 13. CDR1 DFQATT and CDR2 SNEGSKA come from the germline V gene (reference sequence). The CDR3 covers 16 residues. Here the CDR3 DNA reads TGCAGTGCTAGCCGGGGGGCTAGCGGGGGGGAGATGGAGCAGTTCTTC. Encoded protein: CSASRGASGGEMEQFF.

The CDR3 DNA is TGTGCCAGCAGCGTGGGAGGTCTCTACGGGGATACGCAGTATTTT. Its translation is CASSVGGLYGDTQYF. The chain employs TRBV9 and TRBJ2-3, with a possible D match to TRBD2 (6 bases). The germline gives CDR1 SGDLS, CDR2 YYNGEE. This CDR3 is 15 amino acids long. Trimming removed 2 bases from V and 6 bases from J, with 16 bases in between.

The rearrangement links TRBV3-1 to TRBJ1-3, with TRBD1 matching 7 bases. Germline CDR1 reads LGHDT; CDR2 reads YNNKEL (reference sequence). The CDR3 length is 15 residues. With V trimmed by 1 base and J by 3 bases, 3 bases remained unmatched. CDR3 residues: CASSQGTGFGNTIYF. For the CDR3, the DNA is TGTGCCAGCAGCCAAGGGACAGGCTTTGGAAACACCATATATTTT. The full variable domain, in which reference TRBV3-1 and TRBJ1-3 provide the parts outside the CDR3, is DTAVSQTPKYLVTQMGNDKSIKCEQNLGHDTMYWYKQDSKKFLKIMFSYNNKELIINETVPNRFSPKSPDKAHLNLHINSLELGDSAVYFCASSQGTGFGNTIYFGEGSWLTVV.

This clonotype was seen a few times. The chain links TRBV29-1 to TRBJ2-7; perhaps TRBD2 as D (6 bases). From germline, CDR1 is SQVTM and CDR2 ANQGSEA. The V end lost 6 bases, the J end lost 6 bases, and 18 bases lay between the germline ends. This CDR3 has 13 amino acids. The CDR3 spells CSVWDSGTREQYF. As DNA, the CDR3 is TGCAGCGTCTGGGACTCCGGAACCCGCGAGCAGTACTTC.

The chain joins TRBV7-9 to TRBJ2-5; 9 bases agree with TRBD1. Germline trimming cut 5 bases from V and 5 bases from J; bases unmatched to any gene: 9. Per the germline V gene, CDR1 is SEHNR and CDR2 is FQNEAQ (reference sequence). This CDR3 is 15 amino acids long. The CDR3 is CASSRRDREWETQYF. CDR3 bases: TGTGCCAGCAGCCGCCGGGACAGGGAGTGGGAGACCCAGTACTTC.

This clonotype came up a few times. The V call is TRBV28, the J call TRBJ2-7, with D tentatively TRBD2 (6 bases). V dropped 7 bases and J dropped 6 bases, with 13 bases sitting between them. Per germline, CDR1 MDHEN and CDR2 SYDVKM. The CDR3 runs to 12 residues. The DNA of the CDR3 is TGTGCCAGCAATCGAGGGAGGTCCGAGCAGTACTTC. It encodes CASNRGRSEQYF.

This clonotype showed up just a few times. The chain is built from TRBV12-3 or TRBV12-4 and TRBJ2-7; D gene unclear. CDR3 length equals 14 residues. The germline V and J ends were trimmed by 5 bases and 1 base, with 12 bases remaining between them. The CDR3 DNA is TGTGCCAGCAGTATGCCAGGCCTTTCCTACGAGCAGTACTTC. Encoded protein: CASSMPGLSYEQYF.

J is TRBJ2-1 and V is TRBV7-4, with D hard to call. Germline assignment: CDR1 SGHVT and CDR2 SQSDAQ. The CDR3 covers 13 residues. The germline V and J ends were trimmed by 3 bases and 5 bases, with 8 bases remaining between them. CDR3 protein: CASSFIGDNEQFF. The CDR3 DNA is TGTGCCAGCAGCTTTATAGGCGACAATGAGCAGTTCTTC.

This clonotype was seen more than once but under ten times. The chain recombines TRBV30 with TRBJ1-2; D is perhaps TRBD1 (5 bases). Germline CDR1 reads GTSNPN; CDR2 reads SVGIG (reference sequence). This CDR3 contains 15 residues. V lost 4 bases, J lost 1 base, and 16 bases lay in between. This CDR3 reads CAWKERQLINYGYTF. The CDR3 DNA sequence: TGTGCCTGGAAAGAAAGACAGCTAATTAACTATGGCTACACCTTC.

The chain uses TRBV6-1 and TRBJ2-3, with D possibly matching TRBD2 (6 bases). CDR3 length equals 15 residues. Germline CDR1 reads MNHNS; CDR2 reads SASEGT. Deletions cut 7 bases from V and 1 base from J, with 15 bases between. The CDR3 sequence: CASNGGRSRTDTQYF. As DNA, the CDR3 is TGTGCCAGCAATGGGGGGAGGAGCCGCACAGATACGCAGTATTTT.

This clonotype occurred a few times. The chain combines TRBV12-3 or TRBV12-4 with TRBJ1-4; no definite D call. The V gene lost 8 bases and the J gene lost 8 bases, with 18 bases spanning the gap. The CDR3 has 14 residues. CDR3 amino acids: CASSARSPLEKLFF. For the CDR3, the DNA is TGTGCCAGCTCGGCTAGGTCACCTCTGGAAAAACTGTTTTTT.

J is TRBJ2-7 and V is TRBV4-2; 7 bases agree with TRBD1. This CDR3 is 15 amino acids long. V was pared by 2 bases and J by 2 bases, with 6 bases of the junction left unmatched. The germline CDR1 and CDR2 sequences are LGHNA and YNFKEQ. CDR3 sequence (DNA): TGTGCCAGCAGCCAAACGACAGGGAAAACCTACGAGCAGTACTTC. Its protein is CASSQTTGKTYEQYF.

This chain joins TRBV12-3 or TRBV12-4 and TRBJ1-1, with a tentative D call TRBD1 (5 bases). V dropped 6 bases and J dropped 4 bases, with 12 bases sitting between them. This CDR3 is built from 13 residues. CDR3 in amino acids: CASSRSGFTEAFF. The CDR3 DNA is TGTGCCAGCAGCCGTTCAGGGTTCACTGAAGCTTTCTTT.

The chain has TRBV5-1 and TRBJ2-5; 9 bases are a match to TRBD2. Germline V CDR1 and CDR2: SGHRS, YFSETQ. The CDR3 contains 15 residues. V was clipped by 3 bases and J by 1 base; unmatched bases: 4. The CDR3, as DNA: TGCGCCAGCAGCTGGTCGACTAGCGGCCAAGAGACCCAGTACTTC. Translating gives CASSWSTSGQETQYF.

This sequence joins TRBV9 and TRBJ2-1, with 14 bases aligning to TRBD2. Germline values: CDR1 SGDLS, CDR2 YYNGEE. The CDR3 is 15 amino acids. V shed 4 bases and J 10 bases; nucleotides not matched to a gene: 7. The CDR3 nucleotides are TGTGCCAGCAGCCCACTGACTAGCGGGGGGGCGGAGCAGTTCTTC. Protein sequence: CASSPLTSGGAEQFF.

This rearrangement joins TRBV10-3 to TRBJ2-1, with TRBD2 matching 8 bases. V was pared by 0 bases and J by 5 bases, with 3 bases of the junction left unmatched. From germline, CDR1 is ENHRY and CDR2 SYGVKD. CDR3 length equals 15 residues. CDR3 nucleotide sequence: TGTGCCATCAGTGAGTCTACTAGCGGTGACAATGAGCAGTTCTTC. This sequence encodes CAISESTSGDNEQFF.

The chain recombines TRBV12-3 or TRBV12-4 with TRBJ1-6; a weak D match, TRBD1 (5 bases). This CDR3 comprises 14 residues. The V end was cut by 8 bases, the J end by 5 bases, with 13 bases between. In DNA, the CDR3 is TGTGCCAGCGGTGCCGGGGGAAATAATTCACCCCTCCACTTT. Its protein product is CASGAGGNNSPLHF.

The V gene is TRBV5-1, the J gene TRBJ2-1, with a tentative D call TRBD2 (5 bases). Trimming shortened V by 3 bases and J by 2 bases, and 9 bases separated the two germline ends. CDR3 length: 14 amino acids. CDR1 and CDR2 from the germline V gene are SGHRS and YFSETQ. In nucleotides, the CDR3 is TGCGCCAGCAGCTGGACTCCTGCCTACAATGAGCAGTTCTTC. Encoded protein: CASSWTPAYNEQFF.

The chain uses TRBV29-1 and TRBJ2-5, with TRBD1 identical over 9 bases. J gave up 4 bases and V 7 bases, and 7 bases lay outside the gene matches. The CDR3 has 13 amino acids. Germline V lookup: CDR1 SQVTM, CDR2 ANQGSEA. This CDR3 reads CSAGTGMGETQYF. CDR3 bases: TGCAGCGCTGGGACAGGGATGGGAGAGACCCAGTACTTC.

The genes are TRBV12-3 or TRBV12-4 and TRBJ2-1; tentatively, D is TRBD2 (5 bases). V was clipped by 7 bases and J by 2 bases, with 15 bases between them. The CDR3 has 15 amino acids. The CDR3 loop is CASTHTRRTYNEQFF. Written as DNA, the CDR3 is TGTGCCAGCACCCATACAAGGAGGACCTACAATGAGCAGTTCTTC.

The CDR3 DNA reads TGTGCCAGCAGCAAACCGACCTGGACAGGGACCTCTGGGGCCAACGTCCTGACTTTC. Amino acid sequence: CASSKPTWTGTSGANVLTF. V is TRBV7-3 and J is TRBJ2-6; 8 positions agree with TRBD1. CDR1 is SGHTA, CDR2 FQGTGA, per germline. This CDR3 comprises 19 residues. After removal of 5 bases from V and 0 bases from J, the junction contained 12 bases not matched to a gene.

CDR3 nucleotide sequence: TGCGCCAGCAGCTTGCGACAGGGGGGTGAAGCTTTCTTT. As protein: CASSLRQGGEAFF. The V call is TRBV5-1, the J call TRBJ1-1; TRBD1 agrees at 9 bases. CDR1 is SGHRS and CDR2 is YFSETQ in the germline V gene. The CDR3 has 13 amino acids. V shed 1 base and J 7 bases; nucleotides not matched to a gene: 2.

The CDR3 spells CAISRTVSYNEQFF. The DNA of the CDR3 is TGTGCCATCAGCCGGACTGTCTCCTACAATGAGCAGTTCTTC. J is TRBJ2-1 and V is TRBV10-3, with a tentative D call TRBD2 (5 bases). The CDR3 sequence is 14 residues long. CDR1 and CDR2 (germline): ENHRY, SYGVKD. With 6 bases removed from V and 0 bases from J, the gap between germline ends came to 9 bases.

The gene calls are TRBV5-1 and TRBJ2-1; TRBD2 matches at 14 bases. With 4 bases clipped from V and 7 bases from J, the junction kept 4 bases outside the gene matches. Germline CDR1 and CDR2: SGHRS and YFSETQ. The CDR3 loop spans 15 amino acids. The CDR3 protein is CASSRGTSGRNEQFF. CDR3 nucleotide sequence: TGCGCCAGCAGCAGGGGGACTAGCGGGAGAAATGAGCAGTTCTTC.

The J gene is TRBJ2-6, the V gene TRBV5-4; 8 bases are shared with TRBD1. The germline V gene has CDR1 SGHNT and CDR2 YYREEE (reference sequence). Trimming took 1 base from V and 0 from J; bases not matched to a gene: 12. This CDR3 is built from 20 residues. CDR3 in DNA: TGTGCCAGCAGCTTGTTCCCTCCGGACAGGGCGTTCTCTGGGGCCAACGTCCTGACTTTC. This codes for CASSLFPPDRAFSGANVLTF.

This clonotype has more than one count but fewer than ten. The chain combines TRBV9 with TRBJ2-1; TRBD2 matches 10 bases. Trimming removed 2 bases from V and 5 bases from J; junction bases left unmatched: 4. From germline, CDR1 is SGDLS and CDR2 YYNGEE. CDR3 length: 15 amino acids. CDR3 DNA: TGTGCCAGCAGCGTTAGCGGGGGGCCTGACAATGAGCAGTTCTTC. It encodes CASSVSGGPDNEQFF.

Only a few counts were recorded for this clonotype. V and J are TRBV6-2 or TRBV6-3 and TRBJ2-7; D ambiguous. Trimming pared 6 bases from V and 5 bases from J, leaving 17 bases between. Germline V gene data show CDR1 as MNHEY and CDR2 as SVGEGT. There are 14 residues in the CDR3. CDR3 bases: TGTGCCAGCAGACGCCCGTCGGGCGCGAACGAGCAGTACTTC. It specifies CASRRPSGANEQYF.